Shown below are 5 T cell receptor beta chains from a single sample sequenced in a study of T-cell memory formation after mild COVID-19. In TCRdb, the 5' RACE reads were re-called with MiXCR into one record per CDR3 protein. The profile shows about 560,000 distinct CDR3 sequences, roughly 20% of them singletons. Sequences were obtained from PBMCs or a T cell subset sorted from them (not recorded which). The origin of the receptors is an adult woman who had mild COVID-19 (a few samples of this study predate the infection). Cell type and time point are not known.

This clonotype has only a few counts. The J gene is TRBJ2-2, the V gene TRBV6-6; the match to TRBD1 covers 9 bases. The V segment lost 0 bases and the J segment 6 bases; nucleotides outside the gene matches: 5. CDR3 length: 16 residues. In germline, CDR1 is MNHNY, CDR2 SVGAGI (reference sequence). Written as DNA, the CDR3 is TGTGCCAGCAGTTACTCCGGGACAGGGCGGGCCGGGGAGCTGTTTTTT. This gives the protein CASSYSGTGRAGELFF.

This clonotype occurred a few times. The chain uses TRBV7-6 and TRBJ2-7, with D maybe TRBD2 (7 bases). The CDR3 is 15 amino acids. V was shortened by 0 bases and J by 2 bases, with 11 bases between the two germline ends. The germline V gene encodes CDR1 SGHVS and CDR2 FNYEAQ. The CDR3 DNA follows: TGTGCCAGCAGCTTAGCCGACGGGGGGCCCTACGAGCAGTACTTC. Its protein is CASSLADGGPYEQYF.

This clonotype was observed at least ten times. At one end the junction does not follow the germline gene, possibly because of a read error. For the CDR3, the DNA is TGTGCCAGCAGCCGGGACAGGGGGAACTATGGCTACACCTTC. This codes for CASSRDRGNYGYTF. The rearrangement links TRBV5-1 to TRBJ1-2; 11 bases align to TRBD1. The CDR3 covers 14 residues. Germline values: CDR1 SGHRS, CDR2 YFSETQ.

This clonotype was observed a single time. The CDR3 is CASSFHLQGNSNQPQHF. CDR3 DNA: TGTGCCAGCAGTTTCCACCTACAGGGAAATAGCAATCAGCCCCAGCATTTT. The chain carries TRBV12-3 or TRBV12-4 and TRBJ1-5, with D maybe TRBD1 (6 bases). The CDR3 is 17 amino acids. V was shortened by 3 bases and J by 0 bases, with 15 bases between the two germline ends.

The table lists this clonotype with a few counts. The CDR3 DNA reads TGTGCCACCAGCGCAACAGTTTACAATGAGCAGTTCTTC. Translated: CATSATVYNEQFF. The rearrangement links TRBV15 to TRBJ2-1; no reliable D call. Germline assignment: CDR1 LNHNV and CDR2 YYDKDF (reference sequence). With 5 bases removed from V and 4 bases from J, the gap between germline ends came to 9 bases. This CDR3 is built from 13 residues.